The 25 T cell receptor beta chains below all came from one sample that was sequenced in a study of CD8+CD57+ T cells in acquired aplastic anemia. Sequenced patients had shown CD8+CD57+ cell expansion by flow cytometry. Genomic DNA was employed as the template in profiling TCR beta VDJ and CDR3. TCRdb passed the reads through MiXCR, listing each CDR3 protein once. The sample has around 170,000 distinct CDR3 sequences; roughly half are singletons. Sequencing input: sorted CD4+, CD8+, or CD8+CD57+ T cells (not recorded which) from PBMCs. The receptor source for this set is a human donor with aplastic anemia.

Ten or more counts support this clonotype. The rearrangement links TRBV7-2 to TRBJ1-6; TRBD1 is a possible D gene (5 bases). The germline V gene has CDR1 SGHTA and CDR2 FQGNSA. The CDR3 has 15 residues. Trimming left V 2 bases short and J 13 bases short, with 18 bases between. The CDR3 bases are TGTGCCAGCAGCTTAATCCCGGGACCCACCATGCCCCTCCACTTT. Its translation: CASSLIPGPTMPLHF.

This clonotype was detected ten times or more. The V call is TRBV4-2, the J call TRBJ2-1, with D perhaps given as TRBD1 or TRBD2 (7 bases each). Trimming cost V 2 bases and J 3 bases, with 26 bases left between them. Germline CDR1 is LGHNA and CDR2 is YNFKEQ. The CDR3 is 20 residues long. The CDR3 is CASSQSRTGLTRGIYNEQFF. CDR3 nucleotides: TGTGCCAGCAGCCAATCACGGACAGGCCTGACGCGGGGGATCTACAATGAGCAGTTCTTC.

About this clonotype: A much larger clone differs by one base, so this may be a read error. The J gene is TRBJ1-2, the V gene TRBV5-5; TRBD1 aligns across 7 bases. This CDR3 contains 16 residues. V gave up 1 base and J gave up 7 bases; unmatched junction bases: 13. Germline loops: CDR1 SGHKS, CDR2 YYEKEE (reference sequence). For the CDR3, the DNA is TGTGCCAGCAGCTTGCACAATACAGGGGCCGACGCTGGCTACACCTTC. Translated, it gives CASSLHNTGADAGYTF.

This clonotype was picked up many times. The rearrangement links TRBV12-3 or TRBV12-4 to TRBJ1-5; TRBD1 matches at 8 bases. The CDR3 runs 16 residues. V gave up 6 bases and J gave up 4 bases; unmatched junction bases: 11. CDR3 DNA sequence: TGTGCCAGCAGGATATCAGGACAGGGTCCTAATCAGCCCCAGCATTTT. Translating it yields CASRISGQGPNQPQHF.

This clonotype has more than one count but fewer than ten. V usage is TRBV29-1 and J usage is TRBJ2-1; no clear D gene. The CDR3 runs to 12 residues. Trimming took off 1 base at V and 6 bases at J, with 7 bases between the two ends. The germline V gene encodes CDR1 SQVTM and CDR2 ANQGSEA. CDR3 sequence (DNA): TGCAGCGTTGAAGTGGCCGCCAATGAGCAGTTCTTC. Its translation: CSVEVAANEQFF.

Ten or more counts support this clonotype. The chain has TRBV7-9 and TRBJ2-3; 9 bases align to TRBD2. The CDR3 totals 15 residues. Germline CDR1 and CDR2: SEHNR and FQNEAQ (reference sequence). V lost 4 bases and J lost 2; bases outside the gene matches: 4. The CDR3 DNA reads TGTGCCAGCAGCTCCGGGACTAGCCCCACAGATACGCAGTATTTT. It specifies CASSSGTSPTDTQYF.

This clonotype was detected many times. The chain is built from TRBV20-1 and TRBJ1-6; possible D gene TRBD1, 6 bases. Germline lookup yields CDR1 DFQATT and CDR2 SNEGSKA (reference sequence). This CDR3 region has 16 residues. V lost 0 bases and J 5 bases, leaving 14 bases between the germline ends. CDR3 region: CSARDFRGHDNSPLHF. The CDR3 DNA is TGCAGTGCTAGAGATTTCAGGGGACACGATAATTCACCCCTCCACTTT.

There are many counts of this clonotype. The V gene is TRBV7-3, the J gene TRBJ2-3, with D possibly being TRBD2 (6 bases). The V end was cut by 4 bases, the J end by 3 bases, with 11 bases between. This CDR3 is 14 amino acids long. Germline V lookup: CDR1 SGHTA, CDR2 FQGTGA. The CDR3, as DNA: TGTGCCAGCAGCTCCCTGGCGGGGACAGATACGCAGTATTTT. Residues: CASSSLAGTDTQYF.

This clonotype was counted once. Likely a read error: the CDR3 ends without its conserved phenylalanine or tryptophan. The rearrangement links TRBV7-9 to TRBJ2-7; D uncertain. Germline V gives CDR1 SEHNR, CDR2 FQNEAQ (reference sequence). Deletions cut 3 bases from V and 3 bases from J, with 6 bases between. CDR3 length: 12 residues. CDR3 nucleotide sequence: TGTGCCAGCAGCTTGGGCAGCTACGAGCAGTACTCC. Translation gives CASSLGSYEQYS.

This chain connects TRBV12-3 or TRBV12-4 to TRBJ2-1; D unclear. The CDR3 is 14 residues long. Trimming shortened V by 3 bases and J by 5 bases, and 11 bases separated the two germline ends. CDR3 sequence (DNA): TGTGCCAGCAGTTTCACTACCCTTAACAATGAGCAGTTCTTC. As protein: CASSFTTLNNEQFF.

The CDR3 DNA follows: TGCAGTGCTAGTGGCGGACAGGGGTCGTCACCCCTCCACTTT. Protein sequence: CSASGGQGSSPLHF. The chain joins TRBV20-1 to TRBJ1-6, with 9 positions matching TRBD1. The ends lost 3 bases at V and 10 bases at J; junction bases unmatched: 7. The V gene's germline CDR1 is DFQATT and CDR2 SNEGSKA (reference sequence). The CDR3 has 14 residues.

CDR3 sequence: CASTPRGPQPQHF. Written as DNA, the CDR3 is TGTGCCAGCACCCCACGGGGCCCCCAGCCCCAGCATTTT. The chain joins TRBV7-3 to TRBJ1-5; D perhaps matches TRBD1 (5 bases). With 7 bases removed from V and 7 bases from J, the gap between germline ends came to 14 bases. Germline values: CDR1 SGHTA, CDR2 FQGTGA. The CDR3 runs 13 residues. Full variable domain (missing parts from reference TRBV7-3 and TRBJ1-5): GAGVSQTPSNKVTEKGKYVELRCDPISGHTALYWYRQSLGQGPEFLIYFQGTGAADDSGLPNDRFFAVRPEGSVSTLKIQRTERGDSAVYLCASTPRGPQPQHFGDGTRLSIL.

V usage is TRBV10-1 and J usage is TRBJ1-5; tentative D call: TRBD1 (6 bases). The CDR3 spans 12 residues. Germline values: CDR1 WNHNN, CDR2 SYGVQD (reference sequence). With 6 bases removed from V and 6 bases from J, the gap between germline ends came to 9 bases. The CDR3 nucleotides are TGCGCCAGCAGGAACAGGGTTCAGCCCCAGCATTTT. This translates into CASRNRVQPQHF.

V usage is TRBV6-4 and J usage is TRBJ2-1, with D tentatively TRBD1 (6 bases). Germline lookup yields CDR1 MRHNA and CDR2 SNTAGT. The CDR3 is 14 amino acids. The V gene lost 4 bases and the J gene lost 7 bases, with 14 bases spanning the gap. Here the CDR3 DNA reads TGTGCCAGCAGTGCACAGGGACCGGCAAATGAGCAGTTCTTC. Its translation is CASSAQGPANEQFF.

This clonotype was seen once. V and J are TRBV5-4 and TRBJ2-3; either TRBD1 or TRBD2 may fit D (5 bases each). The CDR3 has 15 residues. Deletions cut 1 base from V and 6 bases from J, with 15 bases between. Looked up from germline, CDR1 is SGHNT and CDR2 is YYREEE (reference sequence). Here the CDR3 reads CASSLSSGRQDTQYF. CDR3 bases: TGTGCCAGCAGCTTGTCCTCGGGACGGCAGGATACGCAGTATTTT.

In its sample, this clonotype was seen a few times. The genes are TRBV5-1 and TRBJ1-4; 8 nucleotides agree with TRBD1. Germline CDR1 SGHRS, CDR2 YFSETQ. The CDR3 length is 15 residues. With 4 bases clipped from V and 17 bases from J, the junction kept 19 bases outside the gene matches. The CDR3 sequence: CASSHGKDRGATVFF. CDR3 coding DNA: TGCGCCAGCAGCCATGGTAAAGACAGGGGTGCAACTGTTTTTTTT.

This clonotype was seen repeatedly, ten times or more. J is TRBJ2-4 and V is TRBV19; possibly TRBD1 or TRBD2 for D (7 bases each). Trimming pared 4 bases from V and 6 bases from J, leaving 13 bases between. Germline V gene data show CDR1 as LNHDA and CDR2 as SQIVND (reference sequence). The CDR3 is 14 residues long. This CDR3 is CASSKAGGGNIQYF. As DNA, the CDR3 is TGTGCCAGTAGTAAAGCAGGGGGGGGAAACATTCAGTACTTC.

The chain has TRBV10-3 and TRBJ1-1; the D is unclear. Germline V gene sequence: CDR1 ENHRY, CDR2 SYGVKD. The ends were cut back, 4 bases at V and 0 bases at J, with 12 bases in the middle. This CDR3 is 15 amino acids long. CDR3 sequence reads: CAISGTALMNTEAFF. The CDR3 DNA reads as TGTGCCATCAGTGGTACAGCCCTCATGAACACTGAAGCTTTCTTT.

V gene TRBV10-3 combines with J gene TRBJ2-2; a weak D match, TRBD2 (5 bases). The germline gives CDR1 ENHRY, CDR2 SYGVKD. This CDR3 spans 18 amino acids. Trimming left V 3 bases short and J 4 bases short, with 21 bases between. In DNA, the CDR3 is TGTGCCATCAGTGATATTGCTAGCAGTTTACGGCGCACCGGGGAGCTGTTTTTT. The encoded protein is CAISDIASSLRRTGELFF.

This clonotype was seen a handful of times. The CDR3 reads CASSRTLGQPNQPQHF. CDR3 in DNA: TGTGCCAGTAGTCGCACCCTGGGACAGCCTAATCAGCCCCAGCATTTT. This rearrangement joins TRBV19 to TRBJ1-5; 7 bases fit TRBD1. Germline values: CDR1 LNHDA, CDR2 SQIVND (reference sequence). The CDR3 covers 16 residues. Germline trimming cut 5 bases from V and 4 bases from J; bases unmatched to any gene: 11.

This clonotype was seen many times. V gene TRBV24-1 combines with J gene TRBJ2-2; no reliable D call. Germline V CDR1 and CDR2: KGHDR, SFDVKD. The CDR3 is 13 amino acids. V was trimmed by 8 bases and J by 0 bases, leaving 6 bases between them. CDR3 sequence: CATMNTNTGELFF. As DNA, the CDR3 is TGTGCCACCATGAACACGAACACCGGGGAGCTGTTTTTT.

The rearrangement uses TRBV5-1 and TRBJ2-1, with 8 bases aligning to TRBD2. Germline V gene sequence: CDR1 SGHRS, CDR2 YFSETQ. V lost 0 bases to trimming and J lost 0 bases; unmatched junction nucleotides: 11. The CDR3 runs 19 residues. In DNA form, the CDR3 reads TGCGCCAGCAGCTTGGAAGTCGGAGCGGGGGCCGTCTCCTACAATGAGCAGTTCTTC. This sequence encodes CASSLEVGAGAVSYNEQFF.

This clonotype was counted between two and nine times. The CDR3 DNA sequence: TGCAGCGTAAGACAGTACAATCAGCCCCAGCATTTT. Its protein product is CSVRQYNQPQHF. The rearrangement uses TRBV29-1 and TRBJ1-5, with a possible D match to TRBD1 (5 bases). The CDR3 contains 12 residues. The germline V gene encodes CDR1 SQVTM and CDR2 ANQGSEA. V lost 6 bases and J lost 3, with 9 bases in between.

There are many counts of this clonotype. V and J are TRBV7-2 and TRBJ2-3; no clear D. From germline, CDR1 is SGHTA and CDR2 FQGNSA. The germline V and J ends were trimmed by 4 bases and 4 bases, with 15 bases remaining between them. The CDR3 length is 15 residues. Written as DNA, the CDR3 is TGTGCCAGCAGCTCACCCCCCGGTGGCGCAGATACGCAGTATTTT. Its protein product is CASSSPPGGADTQYF.

This clonotype showed up many times. The chain is built from TRBV20-1 and TRBJ2-3, with a possible D match to TRBD2 (5 bases). The length of the CDR3 is 13 residues. Germline V gene sequence: CDR1 DFQATT, CDR2 SNEGSKA (reference sequence). The V and J ends lost 4 bases and 5 bases respectively, with 13 bases between them. CDR3 loop: CSAKAVRGDTQYF. The DNA for the CDR3 is TGCAGTGCTAAAGCAGTACGGGGAGATACGCAGTATTTT.